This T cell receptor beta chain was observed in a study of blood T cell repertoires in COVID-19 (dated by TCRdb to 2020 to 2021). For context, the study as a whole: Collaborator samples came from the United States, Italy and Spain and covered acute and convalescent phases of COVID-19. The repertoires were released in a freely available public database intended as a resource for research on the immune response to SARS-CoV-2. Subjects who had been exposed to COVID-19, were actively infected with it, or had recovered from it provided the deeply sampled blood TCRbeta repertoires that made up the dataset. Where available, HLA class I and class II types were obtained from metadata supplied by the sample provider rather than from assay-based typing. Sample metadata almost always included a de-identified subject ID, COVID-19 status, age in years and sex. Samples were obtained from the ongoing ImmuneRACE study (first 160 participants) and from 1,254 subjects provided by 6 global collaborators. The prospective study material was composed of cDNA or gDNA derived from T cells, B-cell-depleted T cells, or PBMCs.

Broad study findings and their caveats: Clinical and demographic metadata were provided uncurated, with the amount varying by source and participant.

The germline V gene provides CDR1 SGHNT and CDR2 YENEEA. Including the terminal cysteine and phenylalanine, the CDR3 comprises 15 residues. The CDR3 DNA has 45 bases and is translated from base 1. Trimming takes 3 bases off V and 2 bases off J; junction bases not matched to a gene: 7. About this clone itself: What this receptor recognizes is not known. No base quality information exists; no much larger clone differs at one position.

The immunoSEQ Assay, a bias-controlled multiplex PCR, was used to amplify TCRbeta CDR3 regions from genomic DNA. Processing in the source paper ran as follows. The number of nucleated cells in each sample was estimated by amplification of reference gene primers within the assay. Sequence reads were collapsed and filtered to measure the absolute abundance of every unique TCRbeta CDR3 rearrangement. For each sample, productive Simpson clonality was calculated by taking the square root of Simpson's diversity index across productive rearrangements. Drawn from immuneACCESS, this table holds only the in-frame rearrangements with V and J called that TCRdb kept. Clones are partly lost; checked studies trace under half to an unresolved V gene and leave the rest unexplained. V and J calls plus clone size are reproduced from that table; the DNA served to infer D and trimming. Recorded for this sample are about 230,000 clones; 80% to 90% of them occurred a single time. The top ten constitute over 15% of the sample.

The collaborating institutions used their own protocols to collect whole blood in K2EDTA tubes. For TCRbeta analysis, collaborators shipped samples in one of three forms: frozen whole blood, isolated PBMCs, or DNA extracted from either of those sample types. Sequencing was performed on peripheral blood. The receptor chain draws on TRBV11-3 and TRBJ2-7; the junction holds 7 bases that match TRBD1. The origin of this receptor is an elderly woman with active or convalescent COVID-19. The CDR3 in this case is CASSFRQGFTYEQYF. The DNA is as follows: TGTGCCAGCAGCTTCAGACAGGGTTTTACCTACGAGCAGTACTTC.